These T cell receptor beta chains were read from a single sample in a study of identical twins. One entry per CDR3 protein, called by TCRdb with MiXCR from the 5' RACE reads. This table has 1.5 million to 2 million distinct CDR3 sequences, about 32% appearing once. The sample taken for sequencing was cord blood. Receptors originate from a newborn girl in good health. Both conserved end residues are part of each CDR3. Each record gives: J gene, V gene, D gene, clone size, CDR3 DNA, CDR3 protein. A D gene is named only where the DNA matches it firmly. Clone size is stated in some rows and not others, as once, few, many or a class when expanded.

J gene: TRBJ2-3; V gene: TRBV6-2/TRBV6-3; D gene: .; clone size: .; CDR3 DNA: TGTGCCAGCAGTTCCCAGGGTACGCAGTATTTT; CDR3 protein: CASSSQGTQYF
J gene: TRBJ2-3; V gene: TRBV10-3; D gene: TRBD1; clone size: few; CDR3 DNA: TGTGCCATCAGTGGGTCGGTGGGCAGGGGGAGCCCAGATACGCAGTATTTT; CDR3 protein: CAISGSVGRGSPDTQYF
J gene: TRBJ1-2; V gene: TRBV2; D gene: TRBD1; clone size: .; CDR3 DNA: TGTGCCGGCAGGAGGACAGGACGCTACTATGGCTACACCTTC; CDR3 protein: CAGRRTGRYYGYTF
J gene: TRBJ2-3; V gene: TRBV5-1; D gene: TRBD1; clone size: few; CDR3 DNA: TGCGCCAGCAGCCGAGGGGGCGCGTCCGCAGATACGCAGTATTTT; CDR3 protein: CASSRGGASADTQYF
J gene: TRBJ2-7; V gene: TRBV19; D gene: .; clone size: .; CDR3 DNA: TGTGCCAGTAGTAAGGTGCAGGAGAATAACTACGAGCGGTACTTC; CDR3 protein: CASSKVQENNYERYF
J gene: TRBJ1-1; V gene: TRBV29-1; D gene: TRBD1; clone size: .; CDR3 DNA: TGCAGCGTGACCCACAGGGGGCTTGAAGCTTTCTTT; CDR3 protein: CSVTHRGLEAFF
J gene: TRBJ2-3; V gene: TRBV20-1; D gene: TRBD2; clone size: .; CDR3 DNA: TGCAGTGCCCTACTAGCGGGGGCCACAGGTACGCAGTATTTT; CDR3 protein: CSALLAGATGTQYF
J gene: TRBJ1-1; V gene: TRBV28; D gene: TRBD1; clone size: .; CDR3 DNA: TGTGCCAGCCGAAGACAGGGGGCCTTGAGTGCTTTCTTT; CDR3 protein: CASRRQGALSAFF
J gene: TRBJ1-2; V gene: TRBV5-6; D gene: .; clone size: few; CDR3 DNA: TGTGCCAGCAGCCAGACATATGGAGGCTACACCTTC; CDR3 protein: CASSQTYGGYTF
J gene: TRBJ2-1; V gene: TRBV29-1; D gene: TRBD2; clone size: .; CDR3 DNA: TGCAGCGTCCGTCGGGGCTGGCTAGCGGGGGAAAACCTCTACAATGAGCAGTTCTTC; CDR3 protein: CSVRRGWLAGENLYNEQFF
J gene: TRBJ2-5; V gene: TRBV29-1; D gene: .; clone size: .; CDR3 DNA: TGCAGCGTAACGGGACTTCTTCAAGAGACCCAGTACTTC; CDR3 protein: CSVTGLLQETQYF
J gene: TRBJ1-5; V gene: TRBV20-1; D gene: .; clone size: few; CDR3 DNA: TGCAGTGCGATCGACTACGATCAGCCCCAGCATTTT; CDR3 protein: CSAIDYDQPQHF
J gene: TRBJ1-2; V gene: TRBV5-1; D gene: .; clone size: .; CDR3 DNA: TGCGCCAGCAGCTTGGCCCAGGGGACTGGTGGCTACACCTTC; CDR3 protein: CASSLAQGTGGYTF
J gene: TRBJ2-5; V gene: TRBV4-2; D gene: .; clone size: few; CDR3 DNA: TGTGCCAGCACCGCGGTACAAGCCCCTCAAGAGACCCAGTACTTC; CDR3 protein: CASTAVQAPQETQYF
J gene: TRBJ1-1; V gene: TRBV20-1; D gene: TRBD1; clone size: few; CDR3 DNA: TGCAGTGCTACCCAAGGGACAGGGGGCACTGAAGCTTTCTTT; CDR3 protein: CSATQGTGGTEAFF
J gene: TRBJ2-5; V gene: TRBV3-1; D gene: .; clone size: .; CDR3 DNA: TGTGCCAGCAGCCAAAACGGGAATCAAGAGACCCAGTACTTC; CDR3 protein: CASSQNGNQETQYF
J gene: TRBJ1-2; V gene: TRBV5-1; D gene: .; clone size: .; CDR3 DNA: TGCGCCAGCAGCCTGTTGGTTGGGAGTGGCTATGGCTACACCTTC; CDR3 protein: CASSLLVGSGYGYTF
J gene: TRBJ2-1; V gene: TRBV3-1; D gene: TRBD2; clone size: few; CDR3 DNA: TGTGCCAGCAGCCAAGATCAAGGACTAGCGGGAGACAATGAGCAGTTCTTC; CDR3 protein: CASSQDQGLAGDNEQFF
J gene: TRBJ2-3; V gene: TRBV4-2; D gene: .; clone size: few; CDR3 DNA: TGTGCCAGCAGCCAAAGGGCCGCAGATACGCAGTATTTT; CDR3 protein: CASSQRAADTQYF
J gene: TRBJ1-2; V gene: TRBV7-2; D gene: .; clone size: few; CDR3 DNA: TGTGCCAGCAGAAATCGGGCCTATGGCTACACCTTC; CDR3 protein: CASRNRAYGYTF
J gene: TRBJ2-1; V gene: TRBV7-9; D gene: .; clone size: .; CDR3 DNA: TGTGCCAGCAGCTTTCTCGCCCTCCCTGGCAATGAGCAGTTCTTC; CDR3 protein: CASSFLALPGNEQFF
J gene: TRBJ2-7; V gene: TRBV10-1; D gene: .; clone size: once; CDR3 DNA: TGCGCCAGCAGTGGGTACGGGATTTCCGAGCAGTACTTC; CDR3 protein: CASSGYGISEQYF
J gene: TRBJ2-3; V gene: TRBV9; D gene: .; clone size: .; CDR3 DNA: TGTGCCAGCAGCGACATAGCGGCTAGCACAGATACGCAGTATTTT; CDR3 protein: CASSDIAASTDTQYF
J gene: TRBJ2-1; V gene: TRBV10-3; D gene: TRBD1; clone size: .; CDR3 DNA: TGTGCCATCAGTGAGTCTATTTATAGGGACAGGGGGCTGAATGAGCAGTTCTTC; CDR3 protein: CAISESIYRDRGLNEQFF
J gene: TRBJ2-3; V gene: TRBV3-1; D gene: .; clone size: .; CDR3 DNA: TGTGCCAGCGGCCAAGATACGGGGGGCAGCACAGATACGCAGTATTTT; CDR3 protein: CASGQDTGGSTDTQYF
J gene: TRBJ2-7; V gene: TRBV20-1; D gene: .; clone size: few; CDR3 DNA: TGCAGTGCTAATAGGCTAGCTTCGGGAGCACTTACCTACGAGCAGTACTTC; CDR3 protein: CSANRLASGALTYEQYF
J gene: TRBJ2-3; V gene: TRBV9; D gene: .; clone size: .; CDR3 DNA: TGTGCCAGCAGCCGAAGAGGGGGGGCCTCCCTAAACCCCACCGATACGCAGTATTTT; CDR3 protein: CASSRRGGASLNPTDTQYF
J gene: TRBJ2-1; V gene: TRBV7-9; D gene: .; clone size: few; CDR3 DNA: TGTGCCAGCAGCTTAGTAATTAGCGAGACCTACAATGAGCAGTTCTTC; CDR3 protein: CASSLVISETYNEQFF
J gene: TRBJ2-5; V gene: TRBV9; D gene: TRBD2; clone size: once; CDR3 DNA: TGTGCCAGCAGCGTAGAGGGACTAGCGGCCTACGGGCAGTACTTC; CDR3 protein: CASSVEGLAAYGQYF
J gene: TRBJ2-7; V gene: TRBV28; D gene: .; clone size: few; CDR3 DNA: TGTGCCAGCAGGGAGGTAGACGCCCTTTCCTACGAGCAGTACTTC; CDR3 protein: CASREVDALSYEQYF
J gene: TRBJ2-4; V gene: TRBV3-1; D gene: .; clone size: .; CDR3 DNA: TGTGCCAGCAGTCAGGGCTTAAACATTCAGTACTTC; CDR3 protein: CASSQGLNIQYF
J gene: TRBJ2-7; V gene: TRBV5-1; D gene: TRBD1; clone size: few; CDR3 DNA: TGCGCCAGCAGGTCGGGACAGGGCTACGAGCAGTACTTC; CDR3 protein: CASRSGQGYEQYF
J gene: TRBJ2-7; V gene: TRBV30; D gene: .; clone size: once; CDR3 DNA: TGTGCCTGGAGTGGTTCAGAAGCGTCCTACAATGAGCAGTACTTC; CDR3 protein: CAWSGSEASYNEQYF
J gene: TRBJ1-6; V gene: TRBV30; D gene: .; clone size: few; CDR3 DNA: TGTGCCTGGATGACAGGCTATAATTCACCCCTCCACTTT; CDR3 protein: CAWMTGYNSPLHF
J gene: TRBJ1-4; V gene: TRBV2; D gene: TRBD1; clone size: .; CDR3 DNA: TGTGCCGGAGGACAGGAGGGAGAAAAACTGTTTTTT; CDR3 protein: CAGGQEGEKLFF
J gene: TRBJ2-7; V gene: TRBV21-1; D gene: .; clone size: .; CDR3 DNA: TGTGCCAGCAGCAAAGGAATCGACACGTTTGCTCCATTGAAAACCTACGAGCAGTACTTC; CDR3 protein: CASSKGIDTFAPLKTYEQYF
J gene: TRBJ2-1; V gene: TRBV10-3; D gene: .; clone size: .; CDR3 DNA: TGTGCCACCAGGGACTCCGCCAGGGCGTTATACAATGAGCAGTTCTTC; CDR3 protein: CATRDSARALYNEQFF
J gene: TRBJ1-1; V gene: TRBV24-1; D gene: TRBD1; clone size: few; CDR3 DNA: TGTGCCACCAGTGACCACAGGGGGCCCACTGAAGCTTTCTTT; CDR3 protein: CATSDHRGPTEAFF
J gene: TRBJ2-7; V gene: TRBV5-4; D gene: TRBD1; clone size: .; CDR3 DNA: TGTGCCAGCAGAAGGACAGGGGGCAACGTTCAGTACTTC; CDR3 protein: CASRRTGGNVQYF
J gene: TRBJ2-7; V gene: TRBV28; D gene: TRBD2; clone size: few; CDR3 DNA: TGTGCCACCCGAGGACTAGCGGGAAACCAAGGCTACGAGCAGTACTTC; CDR3 protein: CATRGLAGNQGYEQYF
J gene: TRBJ2-7; V gene: TRBV20-1; D gene: .; clone size: .; CDR3 DNA: TGCAGTGCTAAGGAGGATCGTCCCTACGAGCAGTACTTC; CDR3 protein: CSAKEDRPYEQYF
J gene: TRBJ2-2; V gene: TRBV20-1; D gene: .; clone size: .; CDR3 DNA: TGCAGTGCTAACGGTTGGGATGGGACTCCAGCAGGGGAGCTGTTTTTT; CDR3 protein: CSANGWDGTPAGELFF
J gene: TRBJ1-1; V gene: TRBV3-1; D gene: .; clone size: .; CDR3 DNA: TGTGCCAGCAGCCAAGGGATTGGAGCTTTCTTT; CDR3 protein: CASSQGIGAFF
J gene: TRBJ2-3; V gene: TRBV14; D gene: .; clone size: few; CDR3 DNA: TGTGCCAGCAGGGAGCAGGGGCAAGGAGATACGCAGTATTTT; CDR3 protein: CASREQGQGDTQYF
J gene: TRBJ2-1; V gene: TRBV6-1; D gene: .; clone size: few; CDR3 DNA: TGTGCCAGCAGTGAAGCTAGCCTGAGCTCCTACAATGAGCAGTTCTTC; CDR3 protein: CASSEASLSSYNEQFF
J gene: TRBJ2-4; V gene: TRBV5-6; D gene: TRBD1; clone size: .; CDR3 DNA: TGTGCCAGCAGCTACGATAAGGGACAGCTAGCCAAAAACATTCAGTACTTC; CDR3 protein: CASSYDKGQLAKNIQYF
J gene: TRBJ1-2; V gene: TRBV5-1; D gene: TRBD1; clone size: few; CDR3 DNA: TGCGCCAGCAGCTCCCGGGACAGTACGAATGGCTACACCTTC; CDR3 protein: CASSSRDSTNGYTF